This is a list of T cell receptor beta chains from one sample in a study of T cells after yellow fever vaccination. Via MiXCR, TCRdb re-called the 5' RACE reads, giving one row per CDR3 protein. This table has about 320,000 distinct CDR3 sequences, roughly 6.8% appearing once. The sample consisted of PBMCs, taken about 41 days after the first yellow fever vaccination. The source is a young man who received the YFV17D yellow fever vaccine. The CDR3 runs from the conserved cysteine through the conserved F or W. The D gene is left open where the match is weak. Clone size appears in some rows only: once, few, many, or a class for an expanded clone.

J gene,CDR3 length,D gene,V gene,clone size,CDR3 DNA,CDR3 protein
TRBJ1-2,14,.,TRBV7-6,few,TGTGCCAGCAGCTCCTTTGGGGGCCACTATGGCTACACCTTC,CASSSFGGHYGYTF
TRBJ2-6,17,.,TRBV14,.,TGTGCCAGCAGCCAAGACCCGGCCTACTCTGGGGCCAACGTCCTGACTTTC,CASSQDPAYSGANVLTF
TRBJ2-5,14,.,TRBV5-1,many,TGCGCCAGCAGCCCCTCGGGCAACCAAGAGACCCAGTACTTC,CASSPSGNQETQYF
TRBJ2-5,17,TRBD2,TRBV15,.,TGTGCCACCAGCAGATCTCTAGCGGGGGGAAGACAAGAGACCCAGTACTTC,CATSRSLAGGRQETQYF
TRBJ2-3,16,.,TRBV6-2/TRBV6-3,few,TGTGCCAGCAGTTACACGGGACACCCTGTAGGAGATACGCAGTATTTT,CASSYTGHPVGDTQYF
TRBJ1-5,13,.,TRBV7-2,.,TGTGCCAGCAGCTTCTGGGGTGGGGAGCCCCAGCATTTT,CASSFWGGEPQHF
TRBJ1-5,13,TRBD1,TRBV12-3/TRBV12-4,.,TGTGCCAGCAGGACAGGGACAATACAGCCCCAGCATTTT,CASRTGTIQPQHF
TRBJ1-4,14,.,TRBV7-3,few,TGTGCCAGCAGCGATGGACCGGCCGGCGGGAAACTGTTTTTT,CASSDGPAGGKLFF
TRBJ2-5,14,.,TRBV6-1,few,TGTGCCAGCAGACCAATTGACTCTCAAGAGACCCAGTACTTC,CASRPIDSQETQYF
TRBJ2-3,14,.,TRBV7-2,.,TGTGCCAGCAGCTTAGTCGGAAATGGAGATACGCAGTATTTT,CASSLVGNGDTQYF
TRBJ2-1,15,.,TRBV5-4,.,TGTGCCAGCAGCTGGGCGGGACAGATCTACAATGAGCAGTTCTTC,CASSWAGQIYNEQFF
TRBJ1-5,14,.,TRBV5-1,many,TGCGCCAGCAGCTTGGATAATAGCAATCAGCCCCAGCATTTT,CASSLDNSNQPQHF
TRBJ2-7,15,.,TRBV5-1,few,TGCGCCAGCAGCTTGGTGACAGGGAGCGGGTACGAGCAGTACTTC,CASSLVTGSGYEQYF
TRBJ2-2,13,TRBD2,TRBV12-3/TRBV12-4,.,TGTGCCAGCGAGAGGCGGGGGTCGGGGGAGCTGTTTTTT,CASERRGSGELFF
TRBJ1-2,16,TRBD1,TRBV5-1,many,TGCGCCAGCAGCTCACGGACAGGGGAAATCGCCAATGGCTACACCTTC,CASSSRTGEIANGYTF
TRBJ2-3,16,.,TRBV10-1,few,TGCGCCAGCAGTGAGCCTCAGGAGGGCAGCACAGATACGCAGTATTTT,CASSEPQEGSTDTQYF
TRBJ1-1,13,TRBD1,TRBV18,.,TGTGCCAGCTCACCACCGGGGACAGTTGAAGCTTTCTTT,CASSPPGTVEAFF
TRBJ1-3,16,TRBD1,TRBV28,few,TGTGCCAGCAGGCCACAGGGGGCTAACTCTGGAAACACCATATATTTT,CASRPQGANSGNTIYF
TRBJ1-5,13,.,TRBV6-5,many,TGTGCCAGCAGTTATGATTGGGGCCAGCCCCAGCATTTT,CASSYDWGQPQHF
TRBJ2-2,18,.,TRBV11-1,many,TGTGCCAGCAGACGCCCGGGCGGGAAGGCTGAGAACACCGGGGAGCTGTTTTTT,CASRRPGGKAENTGELFF
TRBJ2-5,15,TRBD2,TRBV7-6,few,TGTGCCAGCAGCTTAGCCGCCGGGGGGGAGGAGACCCAGTACTTC,CASSLAAGGEETQYF
TRBJ2-5,17,TRBD2,TRBV4-3,.,TGCGCCAGCAGCCAAGGTTACTTTAGGTCGGGGGGAGAGACCCAGTACTTC,CASSQGYFRSGGETQYF
TRBJ2-2,17,TRBD1,TRBV4-3,.,TGCGCCAGCAGCCAAGGGTTCAGGGGGCTCGACACCGGGGAGCTGTTTTTT,CASSQGFRGLDTGELFF
TRBJ1-1,13,.,TRBV2,.,TGTGCCAGCACGAAAGGCGCGGGGACTGAAGCTTTCTTT,CASTKGAGTEAFF
TRBJ1-2,12,.,TRBV4-1,.,TGCGCCAGCAGCGACATTAACTATGGCTACACCTTC,CASSDINYGYTF
TRBJ1-2,13,.,TRBV6-1,.,TGTGCCAGCAGAGCTGACAGGTCGTGGGGCTACACCTTC,CASRADRSWGYTF
TRBJ2-3,13,.,TRBV29-1,few,TGCAGCGTTGAGGGGGGAGACACAGATACGCAGTATTTT,CSVEGGDTDTQYF
TRBJ2-5,15,TRBD2,TRBV12-3/TRBV12-4,many,TGTGCCAGCAGTTTTAGCGGGGGGGCGGGGGAGACCCAGTACTTC,CASSFSGGAGETQYF
TRBJ2-2,13,TRBD1,TRBV29-1,few,TGCAGCGTTGTGGGGGACAGAACCGGGGAGCTGTTTTTT,CSVVGDRTGELFF
TRBJ1-1,14,.,TRBV18,.,TGTGCCAGCTCACCGGACAGTGGGATCACTGAAGCTTTCTTT,CASSPDSGITEAFF
TRBJ1-3,14,.,TRBV5-1,many,TGCGCCAGCAGCTTGGAGGCAGCTGGAAACACCATATATTTT,CASSLEAAGNTIYF
TRBJ1-1,11,.,TRBV30,few,TGTGCCTGGAGTCGTACGACTGAAGCTTTCTTT,CAWSRTTEAFF
TRBJ2-1,16,TRBD2,TRBV4-1,.,TGCGCCAGCAGCCCTACTAGCGGGGGGTACATAAATGAGCAGTTCTTC,CASSPTSGGYINEQFF
TRBJ2-1,13,TRBD2,TRBV29-1,many,TGCAGCGTTGATTTAGCGGGCGGCAATGAGCAGTTCTTC,CSVDLAGGNEQFF
TRBJ2-1,12,.,TRBV4-1,few,TGCGCCAGCAGCCAAGGGGGGTTCCAGCAGTTCTTC,CASSQGGFQQFF
TRBJ2-3,14,TRBD1,TRBV7-2,many,TGTGCCAGCAGCTTAGTGGCAGGGGGAGATACGCAGTATTTT,CASSLVAGGDTQYF
TRBJ2-7,16,TRBD1,TRBV12-3/TRBV12-4,.,TGTGCCAGCAGCCCAAAAGTAGGGCAGGGGGTTTACGAGCAGTACTTC,CASSPKVGQGVYEQYF
TRBJ1-5,13,.,TRBV2,few,TGTGCCAGCACGGGACAAACACCACCTCCCCAGCATTTT,CASTGQTPPPQHF
TRBJ2-5,13,.,TRBV12-3/TRBV12-4,many,TGTGCCAGCAGCCCACTTAGTGGGGAGACCCAGTACTTC,CASSPLSGETQYF
TRBJ2-5,18,TRBD2,TRBV4-2,.,TGTGCCAGCAGCCAAGTTCAGCGGGGGAGCCCGGGCCAAGAGACCCAGTACTTC,CASSQVQRGSPGQETQYF
TRBJ1-4,14,.,TRBV20-1,.,TGCAGTGCATGGCCCCAGGGTGCTAATGAAAAACTGTTTTTT,CSAWPQGANEKLFF
TRBJ1-2,14,.,TRBV7-2,few,TGTGCCAGCAGCAGAAGACATACTAACTATGGCTACACCTTC,CASSRRHTNYGYTF
TRBJ2-3,18,.,TRBV2,.,TGTGCCTTCTGCTTCTATGCAGACGATGCGGGGTCTCAGGATACGCAGTATTTT,CAFCFYADDAGSQDTQYF
TRBJ1-1,15,TRBD1,TRBV20-1,.,TGCAGTGCTAGAAAGGCGCAGGGGGCCATCACTGAAGCTTTCTTT,CSARKAQGAITEAFF
TRBJ2-7,15,TRBD2,TRBV5-1,.,TGCGCCAGCAGCTTGCAGCGGGGGGCCGTGTACGAGCAGTACTTC,CASSLQRGAVYEQYF
TRBJ2-1,14,TRBD1,TRBV20-1,.,TGCAGTGCTGGACGGGACAGGGTTTACAATGAGCAGTTCTTC,CSAGRDRVYNEQFF